The 26 T cell receptor beta chains given below trace back to one sample, sequenced in a study of T cell responses to AZD1222 COVID-19 vaccine. Profiled with immunoSEQ multiplex PCR; TCRdb holds only in-frame clones, not every one. The sample has 150,000 or so clones, around 90% seen once. Here the sequenced sample was peripheral blood, taken 28 days after the second AZD1222 dose. Source of these receptors: an adult who received the AZD1222 COVID-19 vaccine.

As for this clone: Different DNA sequences within this sample yield the same CDR3. Here the CDR3 DNA reads TGTGCCAGCAGTCGAGGGGGCTGGGAGACCCAGTACTTC. Amino acid sequence: CASSRGGWETQYF. This chain links TRBV27 with TRBJ2-5, with 7 bases fitting TRBD1. The ends lost 5 bases at V and 5 bases at J; junction bases unmatched: 5. The CDR3 sequence is 13 residues long. Looked up from germline, CDR1 is MNHEY and CDR2 is SMNVEV (reference sequence).

The chain has TRBV9 and TRBJ1-1; maybe TRBD1 (5 bases). V lost 5 bases and J lost 4, with 21 bases in between. CDR3 length: 16 residues. Looked up from germline, CDR1 is SGDLS and CDR2 is YYNGEE. In DNA form, the CDR3 reads TGTGCCAGCAGAGAAGGAGAAGGGGCGAGTTCCACTGAAGCTTTCTTT. As protein: CASREGEGASSTEAFF.

With regard to this clone: The junction differs from germline at one of its ends, possibly a read error. The V call is TRBV6-5, the J call TRBJ1-5, with D unclear. The germline V gene has CDR1 MNHEY and CDR2 SVGAGI. The CDR3 has 14 residues. CDR3 region: CASSYSGSNQPQHF. The CDR3 region has the DNA TGTGCCAGCAGTTACTCGGGGAGCAACCAGCCCCAGCATTTT.

The chain is built from TRBV2 and TRBJ1-2, with no clear D. The germline gives CDR1 SNHLY, CDR2 FYNNEI. V lost 7 bases and J lost 4, with 16 bases in between. This CDR3 comprises 14 residues. CDR3 nucleotide sequence: TGTGCCAGCATGGAGGCCGGAACACTCTATGGCTACACCTTC. This translates into CASMEAGTLYGYTF.

The chain is built from TRBV6-6 and TRBJ1-3; no firm D call. Trimming cost V 3 bases and J 0 bases, with 6 bases left between them. The CDR3 is 14 residues long. Germline lookup yields CDR1 MNHNY and CDR2 SVGAGI (reference sequence). The CDR3 loop is CASSYLNSGNTIYF. CDR3 nucleotide sequence: TGTGCCAGCAGTTATTTGAACTCTGGAAACACCATATATTTT.

The chain recombines TRBV19 with TRBJ2-5; 7 bases map to TRBD1. J lost 4 bases, V lost 5 bases, and 4 bases had no gene match. Germline V gene sequence: CDR1 LNHDA, CDR2 SQIVND (reference sequence). This CDR3 region has 13 residues. The CDR3 DNA reads as TGTGCCAGTAGTCGACAGGGTTCAGAGACCCAGTACTTC. As protein: CASSRQGSETQYF.

The chain is built from TRBV28 and TRBJ2-2; 7 bases are shared with TRBD1. V shed 3 bases and J 1 base; nucleotides not matched to a gene: 2. Germline V lookup: CDR1 MDHEN, CDR2 SYDVKM. This CDR3 has 15 amino acids. In DNA, the CDR3 is TGTGCCAGCAGTTTTAACAGGGGGAACACCGGGGAGCTGTTTTTT. It specifies CASSFNRGNTGELFF.

This clone was seen a single time. The chain couples TRBV7-2 to TRBJ2-2, with D possibly matching TRBD1 (5 bases). V shed 4 bases and J shed 1 base, with 10 bases lying between them. The germline CDR1 and CDR2 sequences are SGHTA and FQGNSA. The CDR3 contains 15 residues. DNA of the CDR3: TGTGCCAGCAGCTCAAGACAGAGGAACACCGGGGAGCTGTTTTTT. The encoded protein is CASSSRQRNTGELFF.

The chain recombines TRBV28 with TRBJ1-2, with TRBD1 matching 12 bases. The germline V gene encodes CDR1 MDHEN and CDR2 SYDVKM. CDR3 length: 15 amino acids. With V trimmed by 5 bases and J by 14 bases, 15 bases remained unmatched. CDR3 nucleotides: TGTGCCAGCAGTCTCAAACCCGGGACAGGGGGCGCGCAGACCTTC. It encodes CASSLKPGTGGAQTF.

The rearrangement joins TRBV11-2 to TRBJ2-7; 7 bases fit TRBD1. The CDR3 sequence is 14 residues long. Germline V gene lookup returns CDR1 SGHAT and CDR2 FQNNGV. V lost 0 bases and J lost 7; bases outside the gene matches: 6. CDR3: CASSLETGVGEQYF. CDR3 nucleotides: TGTGCCAGCAGCTTAGAAACAGGGGTTGGGGAGCAGTACTTC. Combining the CDR3 with reference TRBV11-2 and TRBJ2-7 gives the whole variable domain EAGVAQSPRYKIIEKRQSVAFWCNPISGHATLYWYQQILGQGPKLLIQFQNNGVVDDSQLPKDRFSAERLKGVDSTLKIQPAKLEDSAVYLCASSLETGVGEQYFGPGTRLTVT.

The rearrangement joins TRBV18 to TRBJ2-7; 9 positions match TRBD1. The CDR3 loop spans 14 amino acids. With V trimmed by 3 bases and J by 2 bases, 2 bases remained unmatched. Germline V gives CDR1 KGHSH, CDR2 LQKENI. DNA for the CDR3: TGTGCCAGCTCACCCGGGACAGGGACCTACGAGCAGTACTTC. As protein: CASSPGTGTYEQYF.

This chain connects TRBV3-1 (or the pseudogene TRBV3-2) to TRBJ2-1, with 16 bases that match TRBD2. Germline V lookup: CDR1 LGHDT, CDR2 YNNKEL (reference sequence). The CDR3 runs 17 residues. V lost 1 base, J lost 10 bases, and 7 bases stayed unmatched. In DNA form, the CDR3 reads TGTGCCAGCAGCCAAGCATATGGGACTAGCGGGAGGGGCGAGCAGTTCTTC. Protein: CASSQAYGTSGRGEQFF.

This chain links TRBV7-3 with TRBJ2-3, with D maybe TRBD2 (5 bases). Germline V gene lookup returns CDR1 SGHTA and CDR2 FQGTGA. CDR3 length equals 16 residues. Between the trimmed V and J ends, which lost 2 bases and 0 bases, there was a span of 12 bases. This CDR3 reads CASSLGVSASTDTQYF. The DNA of the CDR3 is TGTGCCAGCAGCTTAGGTGTTAGCGCTAGCACAGATACGCAGTATTTT.

This chain links TRBV6-1 with TRBJ2-7, with 7 positions matching TRBD1. Per germline, CDR1 MNHNS and CDR2 SASEGT. CDR3 size: 15 residues. V dropped 3 bases and J dropped 2; count of bases not matched to a gene: 7. This CDR3 reads CASSEPQGIPYEQYF. The DNA for the CDR3 is TGTGCCAGCAGTGAGCCACAGGGGATTCCCTACGAGCAGTACTTC.

The chain carries TRBV7-2 and TRBJ1-1; D is uncertain. Trimming left V 5 bases short and J 4 bases short, with 20 bases between. Looked up from germline, CDR1 is SGHTA and CDR2 is FQGNSA. CDR3 length: 16 residues. CDR3: CASSQFLPRFGTEAFF. For the CDR3, the DNA is TGTGCCAGCAGCCAGTTCCTTCCCCGGTTCGGCACTGAAGCTTTCTTT.

The chain links TRBV18 to TRBJ1-1; 8 bases are shared with TRBD1. CDR1 is KGHSH, CDR2 LQKENI, per germline. There are 18 residues in the CDR3. The trim removed 2 bases at V and 3 bases at J, leaving 14 bases unmatched. CDR3 loop: CASSPVPGGRAVYTEAFF. CDR3 coding DNA: TGTGCCAGCTCACCAGTTCCAGGGGGCCGCGCAGTCTACACTGAAGCTTTCTTT.

The V gene is TRBV2, the J gene TRBJ2-6; 11 nucleotides line up with TRBD1. Germline values: CDR1 SNHLY, CDR2 FYNNEI. This CDR3 region has 17 residues. Trimming removed 5 bases from V and 2 bases from J; junction bases left unmatched: 5. In nucleotides, the CDR3 is TGTGCCAGCAGTTGGACAGGGGGCGTGCCTGGGGCCAACGTCCTGACTTTC. Translated, it gives CASSWTGGVPGANVLTF.

This chain connects TRBV10-2 to TRBJ1-2, with TRBD1 as a possible D gene (6 bases). The length of the CDR3 is 14 residues. Germline CDR1 and CDR2: WSHSY and SAAADI. Trimming left V 7 bases short and J 7 bases short, with 19 bases between. The CDR3 protein is CASIPSSQGFGYTF. The CDR3 coding sequence is TGCGCCAGCATCCCTTCGTCCCAGGGGTTTGGCTACACCTTC.

This chain uses TRBV7-9 with TRBJ1-3; 7 positions agree with TRBD1. This CDR3 region has 16 residues. Per the germline V gene, CDR1 is SEHNR and CDR2 is FQNEAQ (reference sequence). V was pared by 5 bases and J by 3 bases, with 10 bases of the junction left unmatched. The CDR3, as DNA: TGTGCCAGCAGCCTTACGCAGGGGGTACGTGGAAACACCATATATTTT. Its protein is CASSLTQGVRGNTIYF. Full variable domain (outside the CDR3, taken from reference TRBV7-9 and TRBJ1-3): DTGVSQNPRHKITKRGQNVTFRCDPISEHNRLYWYRQTLGQGPEFLTYFQNEAQLEKSRLLSDRFSAERPKGSFSTLEIQRTEQGDSAMYLCASSLTQGVRGNTIYFGEGSWLTVV.

This clone was counted once. V is TRBV6-1 and J is TRBJ1-3, with TRBD1 matching over 7 bases. With 6 bases clipped from V and 4 bases from J, the junction kept 12 bases outside the gene matches. This CDR3 is 16 amino acids long. CDR1 MNHNS and CDR2 SASEGT come from the germline V gene. This CDR3 reads CASREFGRTGGNTIYF. Written as DNA, the CDR3 is TGTGCCAGCAGAGAATTTGGAAGGACAGGAGGAAACACCATATATTTT.

The rearrangement links TRBV18 to TRBJ2-5; TRBD2 aligns across 11 bases. From germline, CDR1 is KGHSH and CDR2 LQKENI. The CDR3 contains 18 residues. J was trimmed by 2 bases and V by 3 bases; bases with no gene match: 11. The CDR3: CASSPRQGLAGIQETQYF. In DNA form, the CDR3 reads TGTGCCAGCTCACCCAGGCAAGGACTAGCGGGTATTCAAGAGACCCAGTACTTC.

There are a few counts of this clone. V usage is TRBV2 and J usage is TRBJ1-3; D not resolved. The CDR3 sequence is 11 residues long. Germline V CDR1 and CDR2: SNHLY, FYNNEI. V lost 4 bases and J 3 bases, leaving 1 base between the germline ends. CDR3 sequence: CASSVGNTIYF. In DNA form, the CDR3 reads TGTGCCAGCAGTGTTGGAAACACCATATATTTT.

V usage is TRBV9 and J usage is TRBJ2-7, with D possibly matching TRBD1 (5 bases). Germline loops: CDR1 SGDLS, CDR2 YYNGEE. With 4 bases removed from V and 3 bases from J, the gap between germline ends came to 14 bases. This CDR3 region has 14 residues. The CDR3 protein is CASSPGGADYEQYF. The CDR3 coding sequence is TGTGCCAGCAGCCCCGGTGGGGCAGACTACGAGCAGTACTTC.

This clone was observed a few times. V is TRBV9 and J is TRBJ2-1; 7 nucleotides agree with TRBD2. The CDR3 is made up of 16 amino acids. CDR1 and CDR2 (germline): SGDLS, YYNGEE. V gave up 0 bases and J gave up 0 bases; unmatched junction bases: 3. CDR3 sequence: CASSVGLAVSYNEQFF. In nucleotides, the CDR3 is TGTGCCAGCAGCGTAGGACTAGCAGTCTCCTACAATGAGCAGTTCTTC.

The J gene is TRBJ2-6, the V gene TRBV13; TRBD1 is a possible D gene (5 bases). V gave up 5 bases and J gave up 0 bases, with 23 bases separating them. Germline values: CDR1 PRHDT, CDR2 FYEKMQ (reference sequence). The CDR3 runs to 20 residues. As DNA, the CDR3 is TGTGCCAGCAGCCGATCTGGCGGCGCAGGGCCTCCCTCTGGGGCCAACGTCCTGACTTTC. This translates into CASSRSGGAGPPSGANVLTF. Complete variable domain (other parts from reference TRBV13 and TRBJ2-6): AAGVIQSPRHLIKEKRETATLKCYPIPRHDTVYWYQQGPGQDPQFLISFYEKMQSDKGSIPDRFSAQQFSDYHSELNMSSLELGDSALYFCASSRSGGAGPPSGANVLTFGAGSRLTVL.

The chain links TRBV30 to TRBJ2-1; 9 nucleotides agree with TRBD2. The CDR3 contains 14 residues. J lost 7 bases, V lost 8 bases, and 12 bases had no gene match. Per germline, CDR1 GTSNPN and CDR2 SVGIG (reference sequence). The CDR3: CARQIGGLANEQFF. For the CDR3, the DNA is TGTGCCCGACAGATTGGGGGACTAGCTAATGAGCAGTTCTTC.